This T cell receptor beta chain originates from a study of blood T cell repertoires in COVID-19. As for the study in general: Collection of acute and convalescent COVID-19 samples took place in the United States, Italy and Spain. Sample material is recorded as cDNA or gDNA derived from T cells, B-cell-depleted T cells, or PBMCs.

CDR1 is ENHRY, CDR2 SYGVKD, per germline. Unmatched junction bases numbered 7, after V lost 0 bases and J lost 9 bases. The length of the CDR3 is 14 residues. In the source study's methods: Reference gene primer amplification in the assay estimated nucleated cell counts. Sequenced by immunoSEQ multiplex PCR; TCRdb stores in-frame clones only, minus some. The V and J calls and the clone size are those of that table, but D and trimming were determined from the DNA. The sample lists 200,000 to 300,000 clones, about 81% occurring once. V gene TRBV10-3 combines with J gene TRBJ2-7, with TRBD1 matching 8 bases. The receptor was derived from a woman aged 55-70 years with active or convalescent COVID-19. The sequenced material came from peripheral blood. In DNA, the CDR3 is TGTGCCATCAGTGAGTCGAAGGACAGGGCGGGGCAGTACTTC. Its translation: CAISESKDRAGQYF.